This T cell receptor beta chain stems from a study of blood T cell repertoires in COVID-19. This CDR3 is 15 amino acids long. Germline-derived CDR1 and CDR2 are LGHDT and YNNKEL (reference sequence). J lost 12 bases, V lost 4 bases, and 7 bases had no gene match. This clone was found once. Study processing details: Amplification from reference gene primers served as the basis for estimated nucleated cell counts. Using immunoSEQ multiplex PCR, the repertoire was profiled, and TCRdb retains in-frame clones only, with some absent. V and J calls and clone size follow that table, whereas D and trimming were derived from the DNA. The repertoire has roughly 76,000 clones, more than 90% of them found once; the top ten carry 1.5%.

V and J are TRBV3-1 (or the pseudogene TRBV3-2) and TRBJ2-1; 15 bases map to TRBD2. The sample consisted of peripheral blood. The receptor's source is a man aged 45 to 65 with acute or convalescent COVID-19. The CDR3 is CASSPGLAGGVRQFF. CDR3 coding DNA: TGTGCCAGCAGCCCCGGACTAGCGGGGGGGGTGCGGCAGTTCTTC.